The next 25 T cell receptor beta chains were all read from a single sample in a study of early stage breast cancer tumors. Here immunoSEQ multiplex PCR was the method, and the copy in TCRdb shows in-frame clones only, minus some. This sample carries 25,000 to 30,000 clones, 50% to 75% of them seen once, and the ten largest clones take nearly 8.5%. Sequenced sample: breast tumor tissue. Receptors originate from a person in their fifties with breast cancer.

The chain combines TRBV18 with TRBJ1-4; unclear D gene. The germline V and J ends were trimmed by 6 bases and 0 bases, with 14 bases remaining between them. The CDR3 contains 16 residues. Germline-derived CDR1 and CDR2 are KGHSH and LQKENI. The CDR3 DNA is TGTGCCAGCTCGCCTGGGTTGAACCCAACTAATGAAAAACTGTTTTTT. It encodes CASSPGLNPTNEKLFF.

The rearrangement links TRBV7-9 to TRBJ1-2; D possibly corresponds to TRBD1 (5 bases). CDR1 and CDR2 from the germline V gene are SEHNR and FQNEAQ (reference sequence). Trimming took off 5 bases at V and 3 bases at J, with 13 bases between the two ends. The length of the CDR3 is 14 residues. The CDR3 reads CASSTRDGDYGYTF. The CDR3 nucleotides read TGTGCCAGCAGCACCCGGGACGGAGACTATGGCTACACCTTC.

The CDR3 DNA reads as TGTGCCAGCAGCGCGACAGGGGCCTACAATGAGCAGTTCTTC. As protein: CASSATGAYNEQFF. The chain carries TRBV7-3 and TRBJ2-1; TRBD1 matches at 8 bases. The germline gives CDR1 SGHTA, CDR2 FQGTGA. The CDR3 covers 14 residues. V lost 5 bases and J lost 2; bases outside the gene matches: 2.

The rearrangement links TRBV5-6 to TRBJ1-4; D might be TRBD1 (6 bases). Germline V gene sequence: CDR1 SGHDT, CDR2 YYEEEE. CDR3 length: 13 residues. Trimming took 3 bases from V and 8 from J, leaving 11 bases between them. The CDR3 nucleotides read TGTGCCAGCAGCTCCGGGACATCGGAAAAACTGTTTTTT. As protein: CASSSGTSEKLFF.

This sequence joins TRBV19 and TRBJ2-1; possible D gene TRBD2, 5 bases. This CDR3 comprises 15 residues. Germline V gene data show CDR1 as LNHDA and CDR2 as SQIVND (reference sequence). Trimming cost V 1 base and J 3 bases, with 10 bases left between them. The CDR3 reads CASSIGIGGYNEQFF. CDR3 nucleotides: TGTGCCAGTAGTATAGGGATAGGAGGCTACAATGAGCAGTTCTTC.

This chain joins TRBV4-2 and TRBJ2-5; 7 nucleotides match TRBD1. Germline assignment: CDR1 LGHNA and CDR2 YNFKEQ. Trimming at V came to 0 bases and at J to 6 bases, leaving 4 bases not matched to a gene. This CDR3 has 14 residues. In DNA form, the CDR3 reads TGTGCCAGCAGCCAAGAAGGGGGCACGAAGACCCAGTACTTC. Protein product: CASSQEGGTKTQYF.

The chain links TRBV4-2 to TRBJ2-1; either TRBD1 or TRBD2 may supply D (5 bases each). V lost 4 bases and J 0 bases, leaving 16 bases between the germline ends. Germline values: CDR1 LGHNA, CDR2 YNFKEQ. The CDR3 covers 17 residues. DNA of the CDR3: TGTGCCAGCAGCCGACGGGACGCAATTGACTCCTACAATGAGCAGTTCTTC. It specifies CASSRRDAIDSYNEQFF.

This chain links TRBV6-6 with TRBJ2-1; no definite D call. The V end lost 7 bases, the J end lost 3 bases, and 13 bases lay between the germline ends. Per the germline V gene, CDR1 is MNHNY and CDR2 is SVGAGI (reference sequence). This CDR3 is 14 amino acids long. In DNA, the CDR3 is TGTGCCAGCAAGGATGAGGCGTTCTACAATGAGCAGTTCTTC. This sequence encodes CASKDEAFYNEQFF.

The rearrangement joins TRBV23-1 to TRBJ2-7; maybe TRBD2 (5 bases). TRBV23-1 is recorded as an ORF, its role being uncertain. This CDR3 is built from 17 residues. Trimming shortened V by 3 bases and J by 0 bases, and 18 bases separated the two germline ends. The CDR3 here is CASSHPPGAANSYEQYF. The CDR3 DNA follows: TGCGCCAGCAGTCACCCCCCCGGAGCGGCAAACTCCTACGAGCAGTACTTC.

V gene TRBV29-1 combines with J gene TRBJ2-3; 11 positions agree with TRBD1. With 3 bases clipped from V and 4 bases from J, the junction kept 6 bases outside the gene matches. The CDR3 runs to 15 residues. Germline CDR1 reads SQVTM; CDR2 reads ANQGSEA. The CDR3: CSVEIRDRGSDTQYF. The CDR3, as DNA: TGCAGCGTTGAGATCCGGGACAGGGGGTCAGATACGCAGTATTTT.

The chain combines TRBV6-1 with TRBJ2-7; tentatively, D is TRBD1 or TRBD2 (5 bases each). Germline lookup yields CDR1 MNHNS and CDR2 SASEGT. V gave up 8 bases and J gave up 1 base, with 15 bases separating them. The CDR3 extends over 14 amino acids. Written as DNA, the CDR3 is TGTGCCAGCGGCCGGGACCTGGGATCCTACGAGCAGTACTTC. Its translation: CASGRDLGSYEQYF.

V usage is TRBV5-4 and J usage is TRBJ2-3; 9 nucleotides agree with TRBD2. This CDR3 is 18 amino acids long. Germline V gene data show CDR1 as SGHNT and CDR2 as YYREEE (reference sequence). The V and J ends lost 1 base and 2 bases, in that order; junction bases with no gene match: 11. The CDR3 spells CASSLTKLGLANTDTQYF. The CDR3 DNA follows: TGTGCCAGCAGCTTGACGAAATTGGGACTAGCCAACACAGATACGCAGTATTTT.

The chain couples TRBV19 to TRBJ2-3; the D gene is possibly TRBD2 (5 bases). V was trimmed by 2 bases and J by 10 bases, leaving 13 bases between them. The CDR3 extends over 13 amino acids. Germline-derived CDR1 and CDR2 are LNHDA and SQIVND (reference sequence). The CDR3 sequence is CASSITNHGAQYF. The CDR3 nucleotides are TGTGCCAGTAGTATAACCAATCACGGGGCGCAGTATTTT. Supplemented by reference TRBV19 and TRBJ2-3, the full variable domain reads DGGITQSPKYLFRKEGQNVTLSCEQNLNHDAMYWYRQDPGQGLRLIYYSQIVNDFQKGDIAEGYSVSREKKESFPLTVTSAQKNPTAFYLCASSITNHGAQYFGPGTRLTVL.

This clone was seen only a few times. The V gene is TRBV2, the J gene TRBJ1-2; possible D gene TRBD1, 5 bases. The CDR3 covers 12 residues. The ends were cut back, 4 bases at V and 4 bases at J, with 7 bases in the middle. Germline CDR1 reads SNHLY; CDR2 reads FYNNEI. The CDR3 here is CASSVGGYGYTF. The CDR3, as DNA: TGTGCCAGCAGTGTGGGGGGCTATGGCTACACCTTC.

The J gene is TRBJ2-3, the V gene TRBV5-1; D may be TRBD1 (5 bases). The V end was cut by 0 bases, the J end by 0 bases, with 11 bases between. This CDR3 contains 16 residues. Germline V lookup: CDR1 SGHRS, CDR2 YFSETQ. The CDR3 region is CASSLGTIISTDTQYF. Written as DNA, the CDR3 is TGCGCCAGCAGCTTGGGGACAATAATAAGCACAGATACGCAGTATTTT.

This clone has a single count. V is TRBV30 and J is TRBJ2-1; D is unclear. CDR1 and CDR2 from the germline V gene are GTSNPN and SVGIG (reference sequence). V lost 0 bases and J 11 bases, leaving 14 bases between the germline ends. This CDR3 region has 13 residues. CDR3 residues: CAWSVSPTLKQFF. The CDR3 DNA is TGTGCCTGGAGTGTATCCCCAACCCTAAAGCAGTTCTTC.

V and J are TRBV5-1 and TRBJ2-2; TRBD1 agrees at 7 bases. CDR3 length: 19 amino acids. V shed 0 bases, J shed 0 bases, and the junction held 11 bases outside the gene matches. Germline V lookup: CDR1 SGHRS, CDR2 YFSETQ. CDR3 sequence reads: CASSLAPRTGSTNTGELFF. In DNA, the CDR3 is TGCGCCAGCAGCTTGGCCCCCCGGACAGGCTCAACGAACACCGGGGAGCTGTTTTTT.

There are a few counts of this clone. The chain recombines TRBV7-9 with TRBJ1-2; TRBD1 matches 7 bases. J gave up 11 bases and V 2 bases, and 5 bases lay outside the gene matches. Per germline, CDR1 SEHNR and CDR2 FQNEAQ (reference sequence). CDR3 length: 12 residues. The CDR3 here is CASSLLGTDYTF. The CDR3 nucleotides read TGTGCCAGCAGCTTATTAGGGACAGATTACACCTTC.

This chain's CDR3 is CAIGTEPYEQYF. The CDR3 DNA sequence: TGTGCCATCGGGACGGAACCCTACGAGCAGTACTTC. The chain uses TRBV10-3 and TRBJ2-7, with D possibly called TRBD1 or TRBD2 (5 bases each). The ends were cut back, 8 bases at V and 2 bases at J, with 10 bases in the middle. In germline, CDR1 is ENHRY, CDR2 SYGVKD. The CDR3 spans 12 residues.

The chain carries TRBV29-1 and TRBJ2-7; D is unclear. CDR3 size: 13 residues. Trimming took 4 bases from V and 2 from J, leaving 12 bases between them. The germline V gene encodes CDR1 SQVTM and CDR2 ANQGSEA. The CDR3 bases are TGCAGCGTTGCGTCGGCAGCGACCTACGAGCAGTACTTC. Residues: CSVASAATYEQYF.

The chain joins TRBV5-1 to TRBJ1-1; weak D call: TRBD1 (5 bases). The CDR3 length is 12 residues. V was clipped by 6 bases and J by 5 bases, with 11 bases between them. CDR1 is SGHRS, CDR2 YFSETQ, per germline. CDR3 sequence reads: CASTGGGTEAFF. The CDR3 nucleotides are TGCGCCAGCACGGGGGGAGGAACTGAAGCTTTCTTT.

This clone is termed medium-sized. CDR3: CSVRSGNTEAFF. In DNA, the CDR3 is TGCAGCGTTCGTTCAGGGAACACTGAAGCTTTCTTT. V usage is TRBV29-1 and J usage is TRBJ1-1; unclear D gene. The CDR3 is made up of 12 amino acids. Trimming cost V 5 bases and J 1 base, with 8 bases left between them. Germline V CDR1 and CDR2: SQVTM, ANQGSEA. The full variable domain, in which reference TRBV29-1 and TRBJ1-1 provide the parts outside the CDR3, is SAVISQKPSRDICQRGTSLTIQCQVDSQVTMMFWYRQQPGQSLTLIATANQGSEATYESGFVIDKFPISRPNLTFSTLTVSNMSPEDSSIYLCSVRSGNTEAFFGQGTRLTVV.

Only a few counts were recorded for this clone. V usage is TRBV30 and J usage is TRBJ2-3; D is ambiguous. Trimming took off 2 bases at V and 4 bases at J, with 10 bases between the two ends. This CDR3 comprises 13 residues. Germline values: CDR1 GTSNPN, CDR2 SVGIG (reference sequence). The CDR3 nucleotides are TGTGCCTGGAGTAGAATAGGCTCAGATACGCAGTATTTT. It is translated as CAWSRIGSDTQYF.

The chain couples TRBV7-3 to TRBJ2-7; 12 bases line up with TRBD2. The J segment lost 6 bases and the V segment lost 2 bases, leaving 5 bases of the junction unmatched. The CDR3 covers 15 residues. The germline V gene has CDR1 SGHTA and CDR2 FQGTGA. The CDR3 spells CASSLAPGLAGEQYF. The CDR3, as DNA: TGTGCCAGCAGCTTAGCCCCGGGACTAGCGGGCGAGCAGTACTTC.

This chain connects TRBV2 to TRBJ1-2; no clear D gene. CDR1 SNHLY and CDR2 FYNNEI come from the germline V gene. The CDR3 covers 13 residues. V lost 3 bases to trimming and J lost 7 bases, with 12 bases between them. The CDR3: CASSDHGKGGYTF. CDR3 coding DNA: TGTGCCAGCAGTGATCACGGGAAGGGTGGCTACACCTTC.